Given below is one T cell receptor (beta chain) in context. The antigen is unknown. Before sequencing, viral peptide pools were used by the ViraFEST assay to expand antigen-specific CD4+ T cells. Following a roughly 11-day culture, CD4+ T cells were purified. Every well housed around 2.1 million PBMC, which grew in culture alongside about 10 IU/ml IL-2 and 10 ug/ml peptides. These data are taken from a study of vaccination effects on CD4 cells after COVID-19. Findings and limits, study-wide: Clones from infection and from vaccination both contracted markedly late after vaccination. The study found that only 1 of 255 vaccine-induced clones from healthy vaccinees cross-reacted with common cold coronaviruses.

The protocol was immunoSEQ multiplex PCR, while the TCRdb copy is restricted to in-frame clones and leaves out a portion. The sample includes about 11,000 clones, roughly 70% seen only once; the top ten take 20% to 30%. Trimming left V 4 bases short and J 0 bases short, with 16 bases between. Germline loops: CDR1 SGHVS, CDR2 FQNEAQ. CDR3 size: 16 residues. This rearrangement joins TRBV7-8 to TRBJ2-7; possibly TRBD2 for D (6 bases). This clonotype was obtained from a human donor who received a COVID-19 vaccine. Sequences were derived from CD4+ T cells from PBMCs cultured with HCoV-229E spike peptides, sampled before COVID-19 vaccination. In DNA, the CDR3 is TGTGCCAGCAGCTCCCGGGACTGGACCCTCTCCTACGAGCAGTACTTC. This gives the protein CASSSRDWTLSYEQYF.